This TCR beta chain was identified during a study of blood T cell repertoires in COVID-19. TCRdb's table, derived via immunoSEQ multiplex PCR, lists solely in-frame clones and lacks some. The sample consists of about 270,000 clones, 83% of them appearing once. Germline CDR1 and CDR2: MNHEY and SVGEGT. CDR3 length equals 15 residues. V shed 4 bases and J shed 6 bases, with 16 bases lying between them. This rearrangement joins TRBV6-2 or TRBV6-3 to TRBJ1-5; TRBD1 might be the D (6 bases). The clonotype was recovered from a woman in her forties or fifties who had recovered from COVID-19. The material sequenced was peripheral blood. In nucleotides, the CDR3 is TGTGCCAGCAGTTGGGGTGGGGGCGCGGGTCAGCCCCAGCATTTT. It is translated as CASSWGGGAGQPQHF.